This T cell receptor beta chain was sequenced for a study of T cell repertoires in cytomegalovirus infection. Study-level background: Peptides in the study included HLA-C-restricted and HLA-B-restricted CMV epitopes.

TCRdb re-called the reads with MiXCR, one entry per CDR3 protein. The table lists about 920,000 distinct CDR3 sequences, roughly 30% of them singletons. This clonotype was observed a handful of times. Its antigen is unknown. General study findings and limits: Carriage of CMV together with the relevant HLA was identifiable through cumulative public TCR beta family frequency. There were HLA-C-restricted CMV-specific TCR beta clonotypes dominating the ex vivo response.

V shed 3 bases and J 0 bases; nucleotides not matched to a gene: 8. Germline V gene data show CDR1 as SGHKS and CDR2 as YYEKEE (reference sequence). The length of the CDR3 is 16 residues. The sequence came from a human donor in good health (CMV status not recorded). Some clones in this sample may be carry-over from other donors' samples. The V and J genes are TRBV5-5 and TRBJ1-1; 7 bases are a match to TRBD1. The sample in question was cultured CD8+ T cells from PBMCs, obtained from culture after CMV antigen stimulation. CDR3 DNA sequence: TGTGCCAGCAGCTCCTCGACAGGGCAGATGAACACTGAAGCTTTCTTT. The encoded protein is CASSSSTGQMNTEAFF.